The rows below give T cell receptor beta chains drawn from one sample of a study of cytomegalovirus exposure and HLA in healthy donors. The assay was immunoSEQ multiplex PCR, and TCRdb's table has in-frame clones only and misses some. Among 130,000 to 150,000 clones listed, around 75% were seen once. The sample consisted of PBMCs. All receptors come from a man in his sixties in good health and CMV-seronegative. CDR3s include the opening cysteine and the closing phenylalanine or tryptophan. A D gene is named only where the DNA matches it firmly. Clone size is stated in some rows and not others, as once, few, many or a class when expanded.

CDR3nt: TGTGCCAGCAGCCCTCGGTCGATCGGGACTGAAGCTTTCTTT
CDR3aa: CASSPRSIGTEAFF
v_gene: TRBV7-6
d_gene: .
j_gene: TRBJ1-1
abundance: few

CDR3nt: TGTGCCTGGAGTAGCGAGAGCACAGATACGCAGTATTTT
CDR3aa: CAWSSESTDTQYF
v_gene: TRBV30
d_gene: .
j_gene: TRBJ2-3
abundance: .

CDR3nt: TGTGCCAGCATTCCCGAGGCGAACACTGAAGCTTTCTTT
CDR3aa: CASIPEANTEAFF
v_gene: TRBV6-6
d_gene: .
j_gene: TRBJ1-1
abundance: few

CDR3nt: TGTGCCAGCAGTTTGTTGTCTAGCGGGAACCACGAGCAGTACTTC
CDR3aa: CASSLLSSGNHEQYF
v_gene: TRBV28
d_gene: TRBD2
j_gene: TRBJ2-7
abundance: .

CDR3nt: TGTGCCAGCAGCCTCCACGGCGGGACAGACAGCTCCTACGAGCAGTACTTC
CDR3aa: CASSLHGGTDSSYEQYF
v_gene: TRBV14
d_gene: .
j_gene: TRBJ2-7
abundance: .

CDR3nt: TGCGCCAGCAGCTTGGGATCGCGGGAGATCTACAATGAGCAGTTCTTC
CDR3aa: CASSLGSREIYNEQFF
v_gene: TRBV5-1
d_gene: TRBD2
j_gene: TRBJ2-1
abundance: .

CDR3nt: TGTGCCAGTTCCAGGGGGCCTACCTACAATGAGCAGTTCTTC
CDR3aa: CASSRGPTYNEQFF
v_gene: TRBV19
d_gene: TRBD1
j_gene: TRBJ2-1
abundance: .

CDR3nt: TGTGCCTGGAGTGGCACTTCAGGGGGCTACCCCTTC
CDR3aa: CAWSGTSGGYPF
v_gene: TRBV30
d_gene: TRBD1
j_gene: TRBJ1-2
abundance: .

CDR3nt: TGTGCCTGGAGTATGGACAGGGTTCACGAGCAGTACTTC
CDR3aa: CAWSMDRVHEQYF
v_gene: TRBV30
d_gene: TRBD1
j_gene: TRBJ2-7
abundance: .

CDR3nt: TGTGCCACCAAACCCCATGGGAGCTCCTACAATGAGCAGTTCTTC
CDR3aa: CATKPHGSSYNEQFF
v_gene: TRBV7-2
d_gene: .
j_gene: TRBJ2-1
abundance: .

CDR3nt: TGTGCCAGCAGCGTAGGAGGGATAATTACGGGAGATTCACCCCTCCACTTT
CDR3aa: CASSVGGIITGDSPLHF
v_gene: TRBV9
d_gene: .
j_gene: TRBJ1-6
abundance: few

CDR3nt: TGCGCCAGCAGCTTGGAGGGGACAGGCACGGCGGCCCTCCACTTT
CDR3aa: CASSLEGTGTAALHF
v_gene: TRBV5-1
d_gene: TRBD1
j_gene: TRBJ1-6
abundance: .

CDR3nt: TGTGCCGGCTCACAGGGGACCGACTACGAGCAGTACTTC
CDR3aa: CAGSQGTDYEQYF
v_gene: TRBV28
d_gene: TRBD1
j_gene: TRBJ2-7
abundance: .

CDR3nt: TGTGCCAGCAGTGAAGTAGATAGAGGCGGCTACACCTTC
CDR3aa: CASSEVDRGGYTF
v_gene: TRBV6-1
d_gene: .
j_gene: TRBJ1-2
abundance: .

CDR3nt: TGTGCCAGCAGCTCCGGACTAGCCGGAGAGACCCAGTACTTC
CDR3aa: CASSSGLAGETQYF
v_gene: TRBV11-2
d_gene: TRBD2
j_gene: TRBJ2-5
abundance: .

CDR3nt: TGTGCCAGTAGCCTATACCTCGGGACAAGTAGCACAGATACGCAGTATTTT
CDR3aa: CASSLYLGTSSTDTQYF
v_gene: TRBV19
d_gene: .
j_gene: TRBJ2-3
abundance: .

CDR3nt: TGTGCCAGCAGCGTAGGAGGGAGCGAGATTAGGAGGGAGCTGTTTTTC
CDR3aa: CASSVGGSEIRRELFF
v_gene: TRBV9
d_gene: .
j_gene: TRBJ2-2
abundance: .

CDR3nt: TGCGCCAGCAGCTTGCCCGGGGGGCCAGATAATTCACCCCTCCACTTT
CDR3aa: CASSLPGGPDNSPLHF
v_gene: TRBV5-1
d_gene: .
j_gene: TRBJ1-6
abundance: once

CDR3nt: TGTGCCAGCAGCCCAACAGGGGAACAGCAGTACTTC
CDR3aa: CASSPTGEQQYF
v_gene: TRBV14
d_gene: TRBD1
j_gene: TRBJ2-7
abundance: .

CDR3nt: TGTGCCACCAGCCCCCAGACAGGGGCCCACACTGAAGCTTTCTTT
CDR3aa: CATSPQTGAHTEAFF
v_gene: TRBV15
d_gene: TRBD1
j_gene: TRBJ1-1
abundance: .

CDR3nt: TGTGCCAGCAGTGAACTCGGCAGGGGAAACACTGAAGCTTTCTTT
CDR3aa: CASSELGRGNTEAFF
v_gene: TRBV2
d_gene: .
j_gene: TRBJ1-1
abundance: .

CDR3nt: TGTGCCAGCAGTTTAAGACAGGGGGCGGACACAGATACGCAGTATTTT
CDR3aa: CASSLRQGADTDTQYF
v_gene: TRBV27
d_gene: TRBD1
j_gene: TRBJ2-3
abundance: .

CDR3nt: TGTGCCAGCAGCTTAGCTGGGGCGGGAGGAGGCCTCAGAACAGATACGCAGTATTTT
CDR3aa: CASSLAGAGGGLRTDTQYF
v_gene: TRBV7-9
d_gene: TRBD2
j_gene: TRBJ2-3
abundance: .

CDR3nt: TGCGCCAGCAGCCTGGGACTAGCGGGAGGGCCTGCAAATACGCAGTATTTT
CDR3aa: CASSLGLAGGPANTQYF
v_gene: TRBV4-1
d_gene: TRBD2
j_gene: TRBJ2-3
abundance: .

CDR3nt: TGTGCCAGTAGTTCGAGGGCAATAGGCACAGATACGCAGTATTTT
CDR3aa: CASSSRAIGTDTQYF
v_gene: TRBV19
d_gene: .
j_gene: TRBJ2-3
abundance: .

CDR3nt: TGTGCCAGCGCCCTAACCCCCGCAGATACGCAGTATTTT
CDR3aa: CASALTPADTQYF
v_gene: TRBV7-2
d_gene: .
j_gene: TRBJ2-3
abundance: few

CDR3nt: TGTGCCAGTAGTATAGCGGGGACAGGGTGGACCCAGTACTTC
CDR3aa: CASSIAGTGWTQYF
v_gene: TRBV19
d_gene: TRBD1
j_gene: TRBJ2-5
abundance: once

CDR3nt: TGTGCCACGTCACATGGGCCGATGAACACTGAAGCTTTCTTT
CDR3aa: CATSHGPMNTEAFF
v_gene: TRBV5-4
d_gene: .
j_gene: TRBJ1-1
abundance: few

CDR3nt: TGCGCCAGCAGCACGGGACAGGGACTGACCGGGGAGCTGTTTTTT
CDR3aa: CASSTGQGLTGELFF
v_gene: TRBV5-1
d_gene: TRBD1
j_gene: TRBJ2-2
abundance: few

CDR3nt: TGTGCCAGCAGCCCATTTAGTGGGGTCAGGGCGGGAGACCTCTCCTACGAGCAGTACTTC
CDR3aa: CASSPFSGVRAGDLSYEQYF
v_gene: TRBV7-6
d_gene: TRBD2
j_gene: TRBJ2-7
abundance: few

CDR3nt: TGTGCCAGCAGTGGTATAGGGGGCGTTGGCGGGGAGCTGTTTTTT
CDR3aa: CASSGIGGVGGELFF
v_gene: TRBV2
d_gene: TRBD1
j_gene: TRBJ2-2
abundance: .

CDR3nt: TGTGCCAGCAGTTTCGTTAAGCCCCAGCATTTT
CDR3aa: CASSFVKPQHF
v_gene: TRBV6-1
d_gene: .
j_gene: TRBJ1-5
abundance: once

CDR3nt: TGCAGCGTTGCGGGGGACTCCTACGAGCAGTACTTC
CDR3aa: CSVAGDSYEQYF
v_gene: TRBV29-1
d_gene: .
j_gene: TRBJ2-7
abundance: .

CDR3nt: TGTGCCTGGAAGCTGGTCTCGGGACTAGCGGGAGGAATCCACAATGAGCAGTTCTTC
CDR3aa: CAWKLVSGLAGGIHNEQFF
v_gene: TRBV30
d_gene: TRBD2
j_gene: TRBJ2-1
abundance: .

CDR3nt: TGTGCCAGTTGGTTTGGGGGAGGCGGCTCCTACGAGCAGTACTTC
CDR3aa: CASWFGGGGSYEQYF
v_gene: TRBV2
d_gene: .
j_gene: TRBJ2-7
abundance: .

CDR3nt: TGCGCCAGCAGCAGGGACAGGGGAGGATATGGCTACACCTTC
CDR3aa: CASSRDRGGYGYTF
v_gene: TRBV5-1
d_gene: TRBD1
j_gene: TRBJ1-2
abundance: .

CDR3nt: TGTGCCAGCAGTTCGAGTGGGCTAGCGTGGTATACGCAGTATTTT
CDR3aa: CASSSSGLAWYTQYF
v_gene: TRBV6-5
d_gene: .
j_gene: TRBJ2-3
abundance: .

CDR3nt: TGTGCCAGTAGTAGAGAACAGGGGAGGTACGAGCAGTACTTC
CDR3aa: CASSREQGRYEQYF
v_gene: TRBV19
d_gene: .
j_gene: TRBJ2-7
abundance: .

CDR3nt: TGTGCCAGCAGTGAATTTGGAGGGGTCGGCACAGATACGCAGTATTTT
CDR3aa: CASSEFGGVGTDTQYF
v_gene: TRBV25-1
d_gene: .
j_gene: TRBJ2-3
abundance: .

CDR3nt: TGCGCCAGCAGCCCTGGGACACCTTACGAGCAGTACTTC
CDR3aa: CASSPGTPYEQYF
v_gene: TRBV5-1
d_gene: .
j_gene: TRBJ2-7
abundance: once

CDR3nt: TGTGCCAGCAGCGTAGGGGGACAGGGATCCTACGAGCAGTACTTC
CDR3aa: CASSVGGQGSYEQYF
v_gene: TRBV9
d_gene: TRBD1
j_gene: TRBJ2-7
abundance: .

CDR3nt: TGTGCCCTTTGTAGGAGGGGGCTATTTGCGCAGTATTTT
CDR3aa: CALCRRGLFAQYF
v_gene: TRBV11-3
d_gene: .
j_gene: TRBJ2-3
abundance: .

CDR3nt: TGTGCCAGCAACGTACCTAGAGAATATGGCTACACCTTC
CDR3aa: CASNVPREYGYTF
v_gene: TRBV28
d_gene: .
j_gene: TRBJ1-2
abundance: .

CDR3nt: TGTGCCAGCAGGGCGGGAGGCACTGAAGCTTTCTTT
CDR3aa: CASRAGGTEAFF
v_gene: TRBV6-6
d_gene: .
j_gene: TRBJ1-1
abundance: .

CDR3nt: TGTGCCAGCAGCCTAATTGGACAGGTGAACACTGAAGCTTTCTTT
CDR3aa: CASSLIGQVNTEAFF
v_gene: TRBV7-8
d_gene: TRBD1
j_gene: TRBJ1-1
abundance: .

CDR3nt: TGTGCCAGCAGTGACGGGGAGACTAACTATGGCTACACCTTC
CDR3aa: CASSDGETNYGYTF
v_gene: TRBV6-4
d_gene: .
j_gene: TRBJ1-2
abundance: once

CDR3nt: TGTGCCAGCAGCCCTACAGGTCTGAACACTGAAGCTTTCTTT
CDR3aa: CASSPTGLNTEAFF
v_gene: TRBV7-9
d_gene: .
j_gene: TRBJ1-1
abundance: few

CDR3nt: TGTGCCACCGCGGCGGGAGAAATGAACACTGAAGCTTTCTTT
CDR3aa: CATAAGEMNTEAFF
v_gene: TRBV10-3
d_gene: .
j_gene: TRBJ1-1
abundance: few

CDR3nt: TGTGCCAGCGGGGAACAGGGGGCGCCGGATGGCTACACCTTC
CDR3aa: CASGEQGAPDGYTF
v_gene: TRBV28
d_gene: TRBD1
j_gene: TRBJ1-2
abundance: .

CDR3nt: TGTGCCTGGAGCGGACTAGAGACAACCGGGGAGCTGTTTTTT
CDR3aa: CAWSGLETTGELFF
v_gene: TRBV30
d_gene: TRBD2
j_gene: TRBJ2-2
abundance: few

CDR3nt: TGTGCCAGCAGGGGGAGCTATGGCTACACCTTC
CDR3aa: CASRGSYGYTF
v_gene: TRBV6-5
d_gene: .
j_gene: TRBJ1-2
abundance: .

CDR3nt: TGTGCCAGTAGTACTTACCAGGGTTATACGCAGTATTTT
CDR3aa: CASSTYQGYTQYF
v_gene: TRBV19
d_gene: .
j_gene: TRBJ2-3
abundance: few

CDR3nt: TGCGCCAGCAGCCAAGATCGATCAGGCTTTAATGAAAAACTGTTTTTT
CDR3aa: CASSQDRSGFNEKLFF
v_gene: TRBV4-1
d_gene: .
j_gene: TRBJ1-4
abundance: once

CDR3nt: TGCGCCAGCAGCCAAGATCACCTAGCGGGATCCACCGGGGAGCTGTTTTTT
CDR3aa: CASSQDHLAGSTGELFF
v_gene: TRBV4-3
d_gene: TRBD2
j_gene: TRBJ2-2
abundance: few

CDR3nt: TGTGCCAGCAGCTCCCAATCCACCTACGAGCAGTACTTC
CDR3aa: CASSSQSTYEQYF
v_gene: TRBV7-2
d_gene: .
j_gene: TRBJ2-7
abundance: .

CDR3nt: TGTGCCAGCAGCCCACTAGCGGAGAGAGGGGAGACCCAGTACTTC
CDR3aa: CASSPLAERGETQYF
v_gene: TRBV6-5
d_gene: TRBD2
j_gene: TRBJ2-5
abundance: .

CDR3nt: TGTGCCAGCAGCTTGAATAGCGGGAGTGGGACCGGGGAGCTGTTTTTT
CDR3aa: CASSLNSGSGTGELFF
v_gene: TRBV11-3
d_gene: TRBD2
j_gene: TRBJ2-2
abundance: .